The sequence of this T cell receptor (beta chain) was determined in a study of blood T cell repertoires in COVID-19. Everyone who took part was about 18 to 90 years old, and they came from 20 to 25 US areas. Germline V CDR1 and CDR2: SGHTA, FQGTGA. V was trimmed by 5 bases and J by 5 bases, leaving 17 bases between them. The CDR3 runs to 15 residues. In the source study's methods: Cell counts per sample came from amplifying reference gene primers. Some clones are missing from TCRdb's copy, which holds only in-frame ones; the method was immunoSEQ multiplex PCR. V and J calls and clone size are those listed in that table; D and trimming were worked out from the DNA. The table has some 140,000 clones, around 84% seen once.

The sample comprised PBMCs or T cells enriched from blood (not recorded which). The chain couples TRBV7-3 to TRBJ2-3, with a tentative D call TRBD2 (6 bases). The sequence was obtained from a middle-aged man with acute COVID-19. This CDR3 reads CASSPGTGVGDTQYF. The CDR3, as DNA: TGTGCCAGCAGCCCCGGGACGGGGGTGGGAGATACGCAGTATTTT.